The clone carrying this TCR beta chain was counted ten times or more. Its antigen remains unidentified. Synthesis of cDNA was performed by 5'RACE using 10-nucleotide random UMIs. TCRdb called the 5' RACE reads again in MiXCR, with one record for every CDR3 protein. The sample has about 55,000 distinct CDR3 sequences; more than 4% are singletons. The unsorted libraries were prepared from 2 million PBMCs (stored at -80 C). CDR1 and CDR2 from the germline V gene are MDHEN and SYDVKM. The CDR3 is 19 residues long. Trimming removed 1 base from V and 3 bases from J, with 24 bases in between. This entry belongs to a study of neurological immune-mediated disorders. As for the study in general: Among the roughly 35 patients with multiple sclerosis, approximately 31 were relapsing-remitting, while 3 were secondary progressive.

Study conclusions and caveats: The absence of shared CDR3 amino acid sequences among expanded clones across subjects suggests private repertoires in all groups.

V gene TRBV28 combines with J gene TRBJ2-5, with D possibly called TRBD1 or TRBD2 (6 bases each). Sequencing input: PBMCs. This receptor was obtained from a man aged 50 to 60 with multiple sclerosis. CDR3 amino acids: CASSLYPRGTSPSKETQYF. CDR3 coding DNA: TGTGCCAGCAGTTTATACCCGAGGGGGACTTCCCCTAGCAAAGAGACCCAGTACTTC.